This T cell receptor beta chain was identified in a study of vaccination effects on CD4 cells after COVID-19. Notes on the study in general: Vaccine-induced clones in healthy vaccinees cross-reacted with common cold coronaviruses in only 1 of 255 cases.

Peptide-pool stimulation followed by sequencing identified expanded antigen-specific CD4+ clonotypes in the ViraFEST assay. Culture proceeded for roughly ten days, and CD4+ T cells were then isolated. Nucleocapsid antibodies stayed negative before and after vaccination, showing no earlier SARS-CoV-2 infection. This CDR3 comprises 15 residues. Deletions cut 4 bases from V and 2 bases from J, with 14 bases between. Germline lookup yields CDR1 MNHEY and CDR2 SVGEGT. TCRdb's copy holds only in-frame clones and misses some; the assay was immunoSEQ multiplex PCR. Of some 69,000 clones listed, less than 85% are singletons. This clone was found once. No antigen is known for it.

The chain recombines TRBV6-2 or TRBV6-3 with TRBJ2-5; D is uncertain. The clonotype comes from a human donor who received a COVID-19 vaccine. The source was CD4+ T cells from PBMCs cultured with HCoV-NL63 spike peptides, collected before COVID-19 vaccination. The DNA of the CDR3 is TGTGCCAGCAGTTCTTTTCTCACGATGCAAGAGACCCAGTACTTC. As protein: CASSSFLTMQETQYF.